These 5 T cell receptor beta chains were all obtained from the same sample, sequenced in a study of shared clonotypes between healthy human individuals. Naive CD8 cells lacked CD45RO and underwent positive selection for CCR7, leaving out terminally differentiated effector memory CD45RA+ cells. Assay used: immunoSEQ multiplex PCR; TCRdb lists only in-frame clones, some missing. The sample lists fewer than 1 million clones, about 97% seen once, with less than 0.25% in the top ten. The specimen sequenced was naive CD8+ T cells sorted from blood. The receptors stem from a young man in good health.

On this clone: This sample includes further DNA sequences coding for the same CDR3. The genes are TRBV28 and TRBJ1-1; D is unresolved. From germline, CDR1 is MDHEN and CDR2 SYDVKM. This CDR3 region has 12 residues. V was trimmed by 6 bases and J by 0 bases, leaving 5 bases between them. CDR3 bases: TGTGCCAGCAGCATAATGAACACTGAAGCTTTCTTT. It yields the protein CASSIMNTEAFF.

The rearrangement joins TRBV27 to TRBJ2-5, with D possibly being TRBD1 or TRBD2 (5 bases each). Germline lookup yields CDR1 MNHEY and CDR2 SMNVEV (reference sequence). This CDR3 is 15 amino acids long. V was pared by 5 bases and J by 5 bases, with 18 bases between. The CDR3 here is CASSRRARGEETQYF. The DNA for the CDR3 is TGTGCCAGCAGTCGGCGGGCCCGAGGGGAGGAGACCCAGTACTTC.

The J gene is TRBJ2-5, the V gene TRBV5-4; D is unclear. V was cut by 2 bases and J by 3 bases, with 8 bases left in between. Per the germline V gene, CDR1 is SGHNT and CDR2 is YYREEE (reference sequence). This CDR3 comprises 13 residues. The CDR3 DNA is TGTGCCAGCAGCTTCATGACGGAAGAGACCCAGTACTTC. Residues: CASSFMTEETQYF.

The rearrangement uses TRBV30 and TRBJ2-7; TRBD2 aligns across 13 bases. The length of the CDR3 is 14 residues. Germline V CDR1 and CDR2: GTSNPN, SVGIG (reference sequence). V shed 2 bases and J 4 bases; nucleotides not matched to a gene: 2. This CDR3 reads CAWSRTSGSYEQYF. CDR3 DNA sequence: TGTGCCTGGAGTCGGACTAGCGGGAGTTACGAGCAGTACTTC. The whole variable domain, filled in from reference TRBV30 and TRBJ2-7, reads SQTIHQWPATLVQPVGSPLSLECTVEGTSNPNLYWYRQAAGRGLQLLFYSVGIGQISSEVPQNLSASRPQDRQFILSSKKLLLSDSGFYLCAWSRTSGSYEQYFGPGTRLTVT.

The rearrangement uses TRBV27 and TRBJ2-1; maybe TRBD1 (5 bases). CDR1 is MNHEY, CDR2 SMNVEV, per germline (reference sequence). CDR3 length equals 14 residues. Trimming removed 5 bases from V and 4 bases from J, with 12 bases in between. CDR3 region: CASSPGLEYNEQFF. DNA of the CDR3: TGTGCCAGCAGTCCAGGGCTGGAATACAATGAGCAGTTCTTC.